This TCR beta chain was sequenced in a study of regulatory T cells in long-lasting Graves disease. Time point specified: newly diagnosed GD, antithyroid drugs for less than 3 months. RNA isolated from PBMCs was used to make the TCR library. Approximately 8.9-milliliter peripheral blood samples went into EDTA tubes. Arm-PCR of CDR3 regions with iRepertoire HTBI primers generated TCR beta libraries. TCRdb redid the calling of the multiplex PCR reads with MiXCR, one entry per CDR3 protein. The sample lists about 540,000 distinct CDR3 sequences, roughly 14% occurring once. In this sample, this clonotype turned up many times. The same sample was also studied in work on T cells in Graves' hyperthyroidism and ophthalmopathy. Turning to that study: Recently diagnosed hyperthyroidism of less than 2 months' duration affected patients aged 18 to 65.

The TCR originated in a man aged 25-45 years with Graves disease. The sample consisted of peripheral blood mononuclear cells (PBMCs), taken at new diagnosis, from a patient treated with antithyroid drugs.

DNA for the CDR3: TGTGCCAGCAGTTTGAATGCCGCGTCAAGCTCCTACGAGCAGTACTTC. Translated, it gives CASSLNAASSSYEQYF. This sequence joins TRBV27 and TRBJ2-7, with no clear D. With 3 bases removed from V and 0 bases from J, the gap between germline ends came to 15 bases. This CDR3 contains 16 residues. Germline CDR1 is MNHEY and CDR2 is SMNVEV (reference sequence).